This T cell receptor (beta chain) was sequenced during a study of blood T cell repertoires in COVID-19. Study-level information: Acute and convalescent COVID-19 specimens originated in the United States, Italy and Spain. T cells, B-cell-depleted T cells, or PBMCs supplied cDNA or gDNA.

Methods used by the authors: Using reference gene primer amplification, nucleated cell counts were estimated. This table comes from immunoSEQ multiplex PCR, and its TCRdb copy is limited to in-frame clones, with some not included. That table supplies the V and J calls and clone size; D and trimming were determined from the DNA. Of 250,000 to 300,000 clones listed, 75% to 90% are singletons. In germline, CDR1 is SGHNT, CDR2 YYREEE (reference sequence). The length of the CDR3 is 14 residues. The ends were cut back, 4 bases at V and 4 bases at J, with 11 bases in the middle. Sequencing was performed on peripheral blood. The clonotype originates from a man aged 40-50 years with acute or convalescent COVID-19. V gene TRBV5-4 combines with J gene TRBJ2-2; weak D call: TRBD2 (6 bases). The CDR3 DNA reads TGTGCCAGCAGCGGGGGACTTCGCACCGGGGAGCTGTTTTTT. Protein: CASSGGLRTGELFF.